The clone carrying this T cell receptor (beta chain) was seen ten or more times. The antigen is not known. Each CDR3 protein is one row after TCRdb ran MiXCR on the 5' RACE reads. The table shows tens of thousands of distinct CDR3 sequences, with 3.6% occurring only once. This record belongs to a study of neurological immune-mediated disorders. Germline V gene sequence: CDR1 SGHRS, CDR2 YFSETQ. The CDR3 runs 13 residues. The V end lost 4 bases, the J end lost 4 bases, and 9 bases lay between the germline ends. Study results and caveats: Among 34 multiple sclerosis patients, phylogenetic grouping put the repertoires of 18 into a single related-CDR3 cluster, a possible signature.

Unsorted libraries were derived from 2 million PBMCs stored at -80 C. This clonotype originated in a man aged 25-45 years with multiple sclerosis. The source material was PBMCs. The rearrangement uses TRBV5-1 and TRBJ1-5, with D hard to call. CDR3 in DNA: TGCGCCAGCAGCGGAGACGGTAATCAGCCCCAGCATTTT. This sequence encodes CASSGDGNQPQHF.